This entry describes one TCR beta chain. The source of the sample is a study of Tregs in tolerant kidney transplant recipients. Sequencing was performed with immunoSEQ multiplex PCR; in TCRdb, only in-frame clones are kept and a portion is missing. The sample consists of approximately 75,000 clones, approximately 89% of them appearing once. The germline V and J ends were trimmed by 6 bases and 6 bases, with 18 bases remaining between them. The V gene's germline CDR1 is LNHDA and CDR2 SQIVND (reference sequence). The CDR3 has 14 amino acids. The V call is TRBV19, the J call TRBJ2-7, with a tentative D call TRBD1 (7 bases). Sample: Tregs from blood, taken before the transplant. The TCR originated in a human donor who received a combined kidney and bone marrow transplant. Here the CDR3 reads CASSRQGPGLEQYF. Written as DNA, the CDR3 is TGTGCCAGTAGCCGACAGGGCCCGGGACTCGAGCAGTACTTC.